This entry lists 25 T cell receptor beta chains sequenced from one sample in a study of cytomegalovirus exposure and HLA in healthy donors. Vbeta (60) and Jbeta (13) primers were used in the PCR. This table comes from immunoSEQ multiplex PCR, and its TCRdb copy is limited to in-frame clones, with some not included. The repertoire holds approximately 170,000 clones, roughly 85% seen once, with 1% in the top ten. The sequenced sample consisted of PBMCs. All receptors derive from a boy aged 2-9 years in good health and CMV-seronegative.

A few counts support this clone. The same CDR3 arises from other DNA sequences in this sample as well. The rearrangement links TRBV5-1 to TRBJ2-3, with D possibly matching TRBD2 (5 bases). The germline V gene encodes CDR1 SGHRS and CDR2 YFSETQ. CDR3 length: 14 amino acids. V was cut by 4 bases and J by 3 bases, with 12 bases left in between. For the CDR3, the DNA is TGCGCCAGCAGCCCCGATCCGGGGACAGATACGCAGTATTTT. Translating it yields CASSPDPGTDTQYF.

The rearrangement joins TRBV5-1 to TRBJ2-7; D call uncertain. CDR1 is SGHRS and CDR2 is YFSETQ in the germline V gene. V was clipped by 4 bases and J by 9 bases, with 14 bases between them. CDR3 length: 12 amino acids. The CDR3 DNA is TGCGCCAGCAGCGTGGGAAGTACGAGGCAGTACTTC. It encodes CASSVGSTRQYF.

This clone was counted only a few times. CDR3 coding DNA: TGTGCCAGCAGTCCGACCGGGACTTTGGTCCGTGGCTACACCTTC. Protein: CASSPTGTLVRGYTF. The rearrangement uses TRBV6-5 and TRBJ1-2, with a weak D call TRBD1 (5 bases). V lost 5 bases and J 7 bases, leaving 20 bases between the germline ends. The CDR3 spans 15 residues. Germline CDR1 and CDR2: MNHEY and SVGAGI.

This clone has only one observation. The V gene is TRBV12-5, the J gene TRBJ1-1; tentatively, D is TRBD1 (5 bases). Germline V CDR1 and CDR2: LGHNT, FRNRAP. The CDR3 loop spans 13 amino acids. Deletions cut 6 bases from V and 4 bases from J, with 12 bases between. The CDR3 loop is CASGRWGLTEAFF. CDR3 bases: TGTGCTAGTGGCCGTTGGGGACTCACTGAAGCTTTCTTT.

CDR3 amino acids: CAISVPGLAGINEQFF. CDR3 DNA sequence: TGTGCCATCAGTGTCCCGGGACTAGCGGGGATCAATGAGCAGTTCTTC. The chain combines TRBV10-3 with TRBJ2-1, with 13 bases lining up with TRBD2. CDR1 is ENHRY and CDR2 is SYGVKD in the germline V gene. V lost 4 bases, J lost 6 bases, and 6 bases stayed unmatched. The CDR3 has 16 amino acids.

The V and J genes are TRBV5-8 and TRBJ2-1; perhaps TRBD1 as D (6 bases). The CDR3 consists of 16 residues. CDR1 SGHTS and CDR2 YDEGEE come from the germline V gene. Trimming took 3 bases from V and 4 from J, leaving 17 bases between them. The DNA for the CDR3 is TGTGCCAGCAGCTCGAGGGGGTTGGGCTTTTACAATGAGCAGTTCTTC. It yields the protein CASSSRGLGFYNEQFF.

V gene TRBV27 combines with J gene TRBJ2-2; possible D gene TRBD2, 5 bases. The germline CDR1 and CDR2 sequences are MNHEY and SMNVEV (reference sequence). This CDR3 is 13 amino acids long. V dropped 5 bases and J dropped 8 bases, with 12 bases sitting between them. For the CDR3, the DNA is TGTGCCAGCAGTGGAAGACCGGGGGGGGAGCTGTTTTTT. This codes for CASSGRPGGELFF.

The CDR3 nucleotides read TGCAGCTACCAAGGGCCCCAGGGTACGCCCCAGCATTTT. It specifies CSYQGPQGTPQHF. The genes are TRBV29-1 and TRBJ1-5; D perhaps matches TRBD1 (5 bases). V was shortened by 8 bases and J by 9 bases, with 20 bases between the two germline ends. Germline V gene sequence: CDR1 SQVTM, CDR2 ANQGSEA. The CDR3 totals 13 residues. The variable domain in full, with the rest retrieved from reference TRBV29-1 and TRBJ1-5, is SAVISQKPSRDICQRGTSLTIQCQVDSQVTMMFWYRQQPGQSLTLIATANQGSEATYESGFVIDKFPISRPNLTFSTLTVSNMSPEDSSIYLCSYQGPQGTPQHFGDGTRLSIL.

In DNA form, the CDR3 reads TGTGCCAGCAGTTACTCGGGGGACAGGGCCTACGAGCAGTACTTC. This sequence encodes CASSYSGDRAYEQYF. The chain recombines TRBV6-5 with TRBJ2-7; 9 positions match TRBD1. The V and J ends lost 0 bases and 2 bases, in that order; junction bases with no gene match: 2. Germline CDR1 reads MNHEY; CDR2 reads SVGAGI. The CDR3 totals 15 residues.

The rearrangement links TRBV5-4 to TRBJ2-1; 8 nucleotides agree with TRBD2. The length of the CDR3 is 16 residues. Germline loops: CDR1 SGHNT, CDR2 YYREEE (reference sequence). V was pared by 5 bases and J by 2 bases, with 9 bases of the junction left unmatched. The DNA of the CDR3 is TGTGCCAGCAGTCCCACCGGGACTAGGGCCTACAATGAGCAGTTCTTC. Translating it yields CASSPTGTRAYNEQFF.

This rearrangement joins TRBV30 to TRBJ1-2; D possibly corresponds to TRBD1 (5 bases). Germline CDR1 reads GTSNPN; CDR2 reads SVGIG (reference sequence). This CDR3 is built from 13 residues. Trimming shortened V by 4 bases and J by 4 bases, and 13 bases separated the two germline ends. CDR3: CAWKLGGAYGYTF. DNA for the CDR3: TGTGCCTGGAAACTCGGCGGGGCCTATGGCTACACCTTC.

This chain links TRBV28 with TRBJ1-1, with D possibly matching TRBD1 (5 bases). There are 14 residues in the CDR3. V gave up 2 bases and J gave up 6 bases, with 13 bases separating them. Germline CDR1 reads MDHEN; CDR2 reads SYDVKM. The CDR3 here is CASSLMVREAEAFF. The CDR3 coding sequence is TGTGCCAGCAGTTTAATGGTCAGGGAGGCTGAAGCTTTCTTT.

The V and J genes are TRBV5-1 and TRBJ2-5; 7 nucleotides match TRBD2. V lost 1 base to trimming and J lost 1 base; unmatched junction nucleotides: 7. CDR1 SGHRS and CDR2 YFSETQ come from the germline V gene. The CDR3 is 16 residues long. CDR3 loop: CASSLFPSSGQETQYF. The CDR3 DNA follows: TGCGCCAGCAGCTTGTTCCCGTCTAGCGGCCAAGAGACCCAGTACTTC.

The genes are TRBV7-9 and TRBJ2-2, with 9 bases matching TRBD2. With V trimmed by 2 bases and J by 7 bases, 2 bases remained unmatched. CDR1 is SEHNR and CDR2 is FQNEAQ in the germline V gene (reference sequence). The CDR3 loop spans 14 amino acids. DNA of the CDR3: TGTGCCAGCAGCTTAAGCGGGAGGCTCGGGGAGCTGTTTTTT. Its protein is CASSLSGRLGELFF. Using reference TRBV7-9 and TRBJ2-2 for the parts outside the CDR3, the full variable domain is DTGVSQNPRHKITKRGQNVTFRCDPISEHNRLYWYRQTLGQGPEFLTYFQNEAQLEKSRLLSDRFSAERPKGSFSTLEIQRTEQGDSAMYLCASSLSGRLGELFFGEGSRLTVL.

This chain links TRBV5-1 with TRBJ2-5, with D tentatively TRBD2 (5 bases). The germline gives CDR1 SGHRS, CDR2 YFSETQ. V lost 0 bases and J 0 bases, leaving 9 bases between the germline ends. CDR3 size: 15 residues. The CDR3 sequence: CASSLVSAYQETQYF. CDR3 DNA: TGCGCCAGCAGCTTGGTTAGCGCCTACCAAGAGACCCAGTACTTC.

The chain links TRBV28 to TRBJ2-7; TRBD1 is a possible D gene (5 bases). Per germline, CDR1 MDHEN and CDR2 SYDVKM. V dropped 6 bases and J dropped 2 bases, with 17 bases sitting between them. CDR3 length equals 15 residues. This chain's CDR3 is CASSHPSRVPYEQYV. CDR3 sequence (DNA): TGTGCCAGCAGCCATCCGTCCAGGGTCCCCTACGAGCAGTACGTC.

The rearrangement uses TRBV20-1 and TRBJ1-4; 7 nucleotides agree with TRBD1. With 6 bases clipped from V and 8 bases from J, the junction kept 3 bases outside the gene matches. The CDR3 covers 11 residues. Germline V lookup: CDR1 DFQATT, CDR2 SNEGSKA (reference sequence). DNA of the CDR3: TGCAGTGCGAACAGGGGAGAAAAACTGTTTTTT. Its protein is CSANRGEKLFF.

CDR3 sequence (DNA): TGTGCCAGCAGCTTAGCGCACAGGGACTACGAGCAGTACTTC. It encodes CASSLAHRDYEQYF. This sequence joins TRBV7-8 and TRBJ2-7, with a tentative D call TRBD1 (6 bases). Germline CDR1 and CDR2: SGHVS and FQNEAQ. Deletions cut 0 bases from V and 3 bases from J, with 9 bases between. The CDR3 spans 14 residues.

This sequence joins TRBV25-1 and TRBJ2-2; D is uncertain. V shed 1 base and J shed 5 bases, with 11 bases lying between them. Germline V gives CDR1 MGHDK, CDR2 SYGVNS. The CDR3 length is 15 residues. Here the CDR3 reads CASSESAGGTGELFF. The CDR3, as DNA: TGTGCCAGCAGTGAATCAGCAGGTGGGACCGGGGAGCTGTTTTTT.

The J gene is TRBJ1-2, the V gene TRBV2, with 8 bases matching TRBD1. After removal of 6 bases from V and 8 bases from J, the junction contained 8 bases not matched to a gene. This CDR3 is 13 amino acids long. Germline loops: CDR1 SNHLY, CDR2 FYNNEI. CDR3 amino acids: CASSTTGEAGYTF. The CDR3 DNA follows: TGTGCCAGCAGCACGACAGGGGAGGCCGGCTACACCTTC.

The gene calls are TRBV28 and TRBJ1-2, with D tentatively TRBD1 (6 bases). In germline, CDR1 is MDHEN, CDR2 SYDVKM. The V and J ends lost 6 bases and 4 bases respectively, with 18 bases between them. CDR3 length: 15 residues. The chain's CDR3 is CASREGGGTLYGYTF. The DNA of the CDR3 is TGTGCCAGCAGAGAGGGGGGAGGGACCCTCTATGGCTACACCTTC.

The chain combines TRBV27 with TRBJ1-4; TRBD1 matches at 9 bases. Trimming removed 8 bases from V and 6 bases from J; junction bases left unmatched: 7. The CDR3 runs 14 residues. Per germline, CDR1 MNHEY and CDR2 SMNVEV (reference sequence). CDR3 protein: CASSTGTGYEKLFF. The CDR3 DNA is TGTGCCAGCTCAACCGGGACAGGGTATGAAAAACTGTTTTTT.

This clone was observed a single time. This chain joins TRBV10-1 and TRBJ1-6; D remains ambiguous. Trimming stripped 2 bases from V and 10 bases from J, with 9 bases between. From germline, CDR1 is WNHNN and CDR2 SYGVQD (reference sequence). This CDR3 region has 13 residues. This CDR3 reads CASSEEEWSPLHF. The CDR3 nucleotides are TGCGCCAGCAGTGAGGAGGAATGGTCACCCCTCCACTTT.

The chain has TRBV28 and TRBJ2-1, with no clear D. Trimming pared 1 base from V and 4 bases from J, leaving 8 bases between. The CDR3 totals 14 residues. Germline CDR1 MDHEN, CDR2 SYDVKM. The CDR3 DNA follows: TGTGCCAGCAGTTTATATTCCAGTTACAATGAGCAGTTCTTC. Protein product: CASSLYSSYNEQFF.

The chain links TRBV6-5 to TRBJ1-1; D is undetermined. The germline CDR1 and CDR2 sequences are MNHEY and SVGAGI. Trimming left V 9 bases short and J 6 bases short, with 14 bases between. The CDR3 extends over 12 amino acids. The CDR3 loop is CASGRGRAEAFF. CDR3 DNA: TGTGCCAGTGGCCGAGGTCGTGCTGAAGCTTTCTTT.